This entry concerns a single T cell receptor (beta chain). Germline CDR1 MNHEY, CDR2 SVGAGI. The CDR3 length is 15 residues. The V end was cut by 2 bases, the J end by 2 bases, with 12 bases between. The data were produced by immunoSEQ multiplex PCR, yet TCRdb's version contains in-frame clones alone and is incomplete. The sample shows 70,000 or so clones, over 75% of them seen only once. The sample originates from a study of control samples from healthy donors and cancer patients. The clonotype was recovered from a middle-aged man in good health. Sequences were obtained from blood. V gene TRBV6-5 combines with J gene TRBJ2-5; D is unresolved. The CDR3 coding sequence is TGTGCCAGCAGTTACCATTTGCAGGAGCAAGAGACCCAGTACTTC. It encodes CASSYHLQEQETQYF.